This record looks at one T cell receptor beta chain sequence and its context. Its antigen is not known. The data originate from a study of identical twins. V was trimmed by 5 bases and J by 5 bases, leaving 18 bases between them. This CDR3 contains 15 residues. CDR1 is MNHEY, CDR2 SMNVEV, per germline (reference sequence). All of the donors were Caucasians in good health. Findings and caveats of the study: Findings came from cross-sectional statistics, without long-term follow-up of donors. Cord blood beta clonotypes present at high abundance carried fewer insertions; no such pattern appeared in memory repertoires.

TCRdb re-called the 5' RACE reads through MiXCR, storing one row per CDR3 protein. The data contain over 550,000 distinct CDR3 sequences, just over 7% of them seen just once; the ten biggest clones take up 1.6%. The data were also submitted as part of a second study, on yellow fever vaccine responses in identical twins.

The gene calls are TRBV27 and TRBJ2-5; D gene ambiguous. The sequence derives from a woman younger than 35 in good health. The sequenced sample was PBMCs. CDR3 sequence reads: CASSTRAVFGETQYF. CDR3 bases: TGTGCCAGCAGTACCCGGGCGGTGTTTGGGGAGACCCAGTACTTC.